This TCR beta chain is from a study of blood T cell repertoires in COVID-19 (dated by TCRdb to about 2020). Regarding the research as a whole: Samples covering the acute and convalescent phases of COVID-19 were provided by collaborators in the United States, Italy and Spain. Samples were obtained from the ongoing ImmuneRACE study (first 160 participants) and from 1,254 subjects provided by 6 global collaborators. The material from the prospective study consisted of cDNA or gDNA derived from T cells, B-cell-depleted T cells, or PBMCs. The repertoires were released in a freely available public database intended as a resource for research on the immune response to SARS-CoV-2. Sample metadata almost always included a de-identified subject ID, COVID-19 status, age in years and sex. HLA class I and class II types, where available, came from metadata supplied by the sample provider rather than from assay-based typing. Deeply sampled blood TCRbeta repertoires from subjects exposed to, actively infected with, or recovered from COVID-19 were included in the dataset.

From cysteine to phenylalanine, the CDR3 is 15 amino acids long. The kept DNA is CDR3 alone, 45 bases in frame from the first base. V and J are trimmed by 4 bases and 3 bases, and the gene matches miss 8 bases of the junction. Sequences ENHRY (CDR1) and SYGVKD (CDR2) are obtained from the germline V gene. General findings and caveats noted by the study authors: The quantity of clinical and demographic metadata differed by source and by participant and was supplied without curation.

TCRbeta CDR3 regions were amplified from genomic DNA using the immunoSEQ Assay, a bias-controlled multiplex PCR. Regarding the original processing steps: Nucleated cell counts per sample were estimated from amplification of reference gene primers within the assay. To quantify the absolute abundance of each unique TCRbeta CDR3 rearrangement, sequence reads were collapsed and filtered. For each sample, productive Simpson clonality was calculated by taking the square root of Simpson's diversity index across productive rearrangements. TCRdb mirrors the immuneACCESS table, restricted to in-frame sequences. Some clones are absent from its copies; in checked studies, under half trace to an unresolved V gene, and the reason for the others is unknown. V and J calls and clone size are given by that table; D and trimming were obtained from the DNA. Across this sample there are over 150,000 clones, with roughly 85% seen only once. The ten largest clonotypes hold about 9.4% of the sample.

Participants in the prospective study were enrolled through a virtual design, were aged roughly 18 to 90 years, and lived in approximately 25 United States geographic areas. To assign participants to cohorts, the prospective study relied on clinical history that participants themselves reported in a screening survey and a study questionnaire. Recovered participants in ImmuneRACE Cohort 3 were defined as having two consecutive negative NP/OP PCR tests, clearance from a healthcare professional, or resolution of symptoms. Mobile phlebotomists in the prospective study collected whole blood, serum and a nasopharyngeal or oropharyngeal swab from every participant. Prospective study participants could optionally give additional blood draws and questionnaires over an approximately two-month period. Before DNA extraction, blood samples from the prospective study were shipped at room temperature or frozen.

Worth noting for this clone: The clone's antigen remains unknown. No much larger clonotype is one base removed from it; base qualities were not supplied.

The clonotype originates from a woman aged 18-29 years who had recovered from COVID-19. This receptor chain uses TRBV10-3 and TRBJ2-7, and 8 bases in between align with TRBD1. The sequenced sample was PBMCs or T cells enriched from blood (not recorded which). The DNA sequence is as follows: TGTGCCATCAGTGCTTCCGCGGGACAGGTCTACGAGCAGTACTTC. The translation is CAISASAGQVYEQYF.